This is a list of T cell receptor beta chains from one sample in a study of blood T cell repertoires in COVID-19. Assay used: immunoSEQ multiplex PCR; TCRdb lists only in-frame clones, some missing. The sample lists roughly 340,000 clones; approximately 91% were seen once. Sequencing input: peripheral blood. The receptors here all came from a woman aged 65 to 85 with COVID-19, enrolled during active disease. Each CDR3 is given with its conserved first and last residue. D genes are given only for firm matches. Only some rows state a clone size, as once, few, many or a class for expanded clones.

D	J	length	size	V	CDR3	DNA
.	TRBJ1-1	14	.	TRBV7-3	CASSLNSMNTEAFF	TGTGCCAGCAGCTTAAACAGCATGAACACTGAAGCTTTCTTT
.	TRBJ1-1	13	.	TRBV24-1	CATSDPMNTEAFF	TGTGCCACCAGTGACCCTATGAACACTGAAGCTTTCTTT
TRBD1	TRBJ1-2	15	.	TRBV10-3	CAIYTLKQGLSGYTF	TGTGCCATCTACACGTTAAAACAGGGGCTTAGTGGCTACACCTTC
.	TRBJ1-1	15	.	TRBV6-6	CASSYSGREGTEAFF	TGTGCCAGCAGTTACTCGGGCAGGGAGGGAACTGAAGCTTTCTTT
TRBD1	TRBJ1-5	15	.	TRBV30	CAWSKTGGSNQPQHF	TGTGCCTGGAGCAAGACAGGGGGGAGCAATCAGCCCCAGCATTTT
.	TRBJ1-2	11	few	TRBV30	CAWWSGYGYTF	TGTGCCTGGTGGTCAGGGTATGGCTACACCTTC
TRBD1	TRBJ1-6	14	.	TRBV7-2	CASSLDRANSPLHF	TGTGCCAGCAGCTTGGACAGGGCCAATTCACCCCTCCACTTT
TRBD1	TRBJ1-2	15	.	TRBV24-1	CATSDSTGGSYGYTF	TGTGCCACCAGTGATTCTACAGGGGGCTCCTATGGCTACACCTTC
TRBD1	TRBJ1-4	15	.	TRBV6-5	CASSYSGQGNEKLFF	TGTGCCAGCAGTTACTCGGGACAGGGTAATGAAAAACTGTTTTTT
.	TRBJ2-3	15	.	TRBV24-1	CATSDPTGRADTQYF	TGTGCCACCAGTGACCCGACAGGCAGAGCAGATACGCAGTATTTT
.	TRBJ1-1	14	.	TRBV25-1	CASEEPGGYTEAFF	TGTGCCAGCGAGGAGCCAGGAGGGTACACTGAAGCTTTCTTT
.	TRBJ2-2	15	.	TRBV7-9	CASSLWAGRRGELFF	TGTGCCAGCAGCCTCTGGGCAGGAAGAAGAGGGGAGCTGTTTTTT
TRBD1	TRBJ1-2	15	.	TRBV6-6	CASSSYGQGVDGYTF	TGTGCCAGCAGTTCCTACGGACAGGGGGTAGATGGCTACACCTTC
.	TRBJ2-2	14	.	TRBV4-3	CASSPGQPGGELFF	TGCGCCAGCAGCCCCGGACAGCCCGGCGGGGAGCTGTTTTTT
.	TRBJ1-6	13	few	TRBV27	CASSLSVNSPLHF	TGTGCCAGCAGTTTATCCGTAAATTCACCCCTCCACTTT
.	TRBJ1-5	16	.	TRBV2	CASSVGGGMSNQPQHF	TGTGCCAGCAGTGTGGGGGGGGGAATGAGCAATCAGCCCCAGCATTTT
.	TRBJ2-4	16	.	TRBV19	CASSTFDPRAKNIQYF	TGTGCCAGTAGTACGTTTGATCCTAGAGCCAAAAACATTCAGTACTTC
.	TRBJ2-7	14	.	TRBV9	CASSMGPSAYEQYF	TGTGCCAGCAGCATGGGGCCTTCCGCCTACGAGCAGTACTTC
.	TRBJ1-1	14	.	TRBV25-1	CASSGPGDEKEAFF	TGTGCCAGCAGTGGCCCAGGGGATGAAAAAGAAGCTTTCTTT
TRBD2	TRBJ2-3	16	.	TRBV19	CASSLRTSGGMDTQYF	TGTGCCAGTAGTCTTAGGACTAGCGGGGGTATGGATACGCAGTATTTT
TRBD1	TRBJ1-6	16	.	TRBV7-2	CASSPRQGWGESPLHF	TGTGCCAGCAGCCCGCGACAGGGATGGGGGGAATCACCCCTCCACTTT
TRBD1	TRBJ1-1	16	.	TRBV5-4	CASRMNPGTGNPEAFF	TGTGCCAGCAGGATGAATCCCGGGACAGGGAACCCTGAAGCTTTCTTT
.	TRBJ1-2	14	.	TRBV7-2	CASSLGAGARGYTF	TGTGCCAGCAGCTTAGGGGCAGGGGCTCGGGGCTACACCTTC
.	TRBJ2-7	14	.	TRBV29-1	CSVLKPGLSYEQYF	TGCAGCGTTCTAAAGCCAGGGTTGTCCTACGAGCAGTACTTC
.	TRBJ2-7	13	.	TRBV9	CASSAWASSEQYF	TGTGCCAGCAGCGCCTGGGCGTCGAGCGAGCAGTACTTC
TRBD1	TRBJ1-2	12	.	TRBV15	CATSGTVYGYTF	TGTGCCACCAGCGGGACAGTTTATGGCTACACCTTC
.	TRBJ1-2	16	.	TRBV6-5	CASSYSGTSRGYGYTF	TGTGCCAGCAGTTACTCAGGGACATCGAGAGGCTATGGCTACACCTTC
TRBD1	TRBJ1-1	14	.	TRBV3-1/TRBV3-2	CASSQSTGDTEAFF	TGTGCCAGCAGCCAGTCGACAGGGGACACTGAAGCTTTCTTT
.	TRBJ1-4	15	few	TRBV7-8	CASSTRGATNEKLFF	TGTGCCAGCAGCACCCGGGGAGCAACTAATGAAAAACTGTTTTTT
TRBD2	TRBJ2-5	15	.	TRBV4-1	CASSQGTSDLETQYF	TGCGCCAGCAGCCAAGGTACTAGCGATCTGGAGACCCAGTACTTC
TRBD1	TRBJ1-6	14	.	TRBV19	CASTSGTVGSPLHF	TGTGCCAGTACCTCCGGGACAGTTGGATCACCCCTCCACTTT
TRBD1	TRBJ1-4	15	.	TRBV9	CASSLGGSTNEKLFF	TGTGCCAGCAGCTTAGGGGGCTCGACTAATGAAAAACTGTTTTTT
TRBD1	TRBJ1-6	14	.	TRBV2	CASRMQGDNSPLHF	TGTGCCAGCAGGATGCAGGGGGATAATTCACCCCTCCACTTT
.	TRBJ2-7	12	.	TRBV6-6	CASSYSGPEQYF	TGTGCCAGCAGTTATTCAGGGCCCGAGCAGTACTTC
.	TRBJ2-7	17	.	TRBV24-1	CATSTKGGVYKTYEQYF	TGTGCCACCAGTACTAAGGGGGGGGTATACAAGACCTACGAGCAGTACTTC
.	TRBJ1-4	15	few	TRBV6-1	CASSEGQGWGEKLFF	TGTGCCAGCAGTGAAGGGCAGGGGTGGGGTGAAAAACTGTTTTTT
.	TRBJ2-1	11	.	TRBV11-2	CASSAGDKQFF	TGTGCCAGCAGCGCGGGGGACAAGCAGTTCTTC
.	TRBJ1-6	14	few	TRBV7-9	CASSLVGSNSPLHF	TGTGCCAGCAGCTTAGTGGGGAGCAATTCACCCCTCCACTTT
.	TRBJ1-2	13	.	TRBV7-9	CASSRDSIPGYTF	TGTGCCAGCAGCCGTGACAGTATCCCAGGCTACACCTTC
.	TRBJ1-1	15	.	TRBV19	CASSRFGGRNTEAFF	TGTGCCAGTAGTAGGTTTGGGGGCCGGAACACTGAAGCTTTCTTT
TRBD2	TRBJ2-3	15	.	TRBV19	CASSIDGGGGDTQYF	TGTGCCAGTAGTATTGACGGTGGGGGGGGAGATACGCAGTATTTT
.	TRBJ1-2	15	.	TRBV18	CASSPPMRGLHGYTF	TGTGCCAGCTCACCACCGATGAGGGGACTCCATGGCTACACCTTC
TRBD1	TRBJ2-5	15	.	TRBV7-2	CASSKTGNTQETQYF	TGTGCCAGCAGCAAGACAGGGAACACACAAGAGACCCAGTACTTC
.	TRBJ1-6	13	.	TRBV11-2	CASSRPPAPPLHF	TGTGCCAGCAGCCGCCCCCCCGCGCCACCCCTCCACTTT
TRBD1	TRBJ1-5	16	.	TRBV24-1	CATSDTTGQGNQPQHF	TGTGCCACCAGTGACACTACGGGACAGGGAAATCAGCCCCAGCATTTT
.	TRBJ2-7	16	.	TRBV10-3	CAIRGGPGSPGHEQYF	TGTGCCATCAGGGGGGGGCCAGGCTCCCCAGGCCACGAGCAGTACTTC
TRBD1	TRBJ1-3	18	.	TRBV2	CASSASSGQANSGNTIYF	TGTGCCAGCAGTGCATCAAGCGGACAGGCCAACTCTGGAAACACCATATATTTT
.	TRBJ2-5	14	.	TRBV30	CAWSVWGFQETQYF	TGTGCCTGGAGTGTCTGGGGCTTTCAAGAGACCCAGTACTTC
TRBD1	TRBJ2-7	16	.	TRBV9	CASSVAGGQEGGEQYF	TGTGCCAGCAGCGTAGCTGGGGGACAGGAGGGGGGCGAGCAGTACTTC
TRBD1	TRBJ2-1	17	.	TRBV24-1	CATTARIGDSSYNEQFF	TGTGCCACCACCGCTCGGATCGGGGACAGCTCCTACAATGAGCAGTTCTTC
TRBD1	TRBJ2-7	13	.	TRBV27	CASSPNRGYEQYF	TGTGCCAGCAGCCCTAACAGGGGCTACGAGCAGTACTTC
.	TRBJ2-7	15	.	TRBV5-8	CASSLGRGATYEQYF	TGTGCCAGCAGCTTGGGCCGGGGGGCGACCTACGAGCAGTACTTC
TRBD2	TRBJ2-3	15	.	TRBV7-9	CASRPGTSASDTQYF	TGTGCCAGCAGGCCCGGGACTAGCGCTTCAGATACGCAGTATTTT